The rows below give T cell receptor beta chains drawn from one sample of a study of OX40 agonist ivuxolimab in advanced cancers. Libraries were prepared by immunoSEQ multiplex PCR; TCRdb keeps only in-frame clonotypes and omits some of them. The sample lists roughly 11,000 clones; over 75% were seen once. The source was CD4+ or CD8+ T cells sorted from blood, collected in a trial of the OX40 agonist ivuxolimab. The receptor source for this set is an adult with an advanced solid tumor such as melanoma, head and neck, liver or kidney cancer. Each CDR3 is given with its conserved first and last residue. The order of the fields is D gene, V gene, clone size, J gene, CDR3 protein, CDR3 DNA. The D gene is left open where the match is weak. Part of the rows lack a size; the others show once, few, many or a class for expanded clones.

D gene: -; V gene: TRBV13; clone size: -; J gene: TRBJ2-3; CDR3 protein: CARKEGPPPTDTQYF; CDR3 DNA: TGTGCCAGAAAGGAGGGGCCACCCCCCACAGATACGCAGTATTTT
D gene: -; V gene: TRBV13; clone size: -; J gene: TRBJ2-4; CDR3 protein: CASSTNIQYF; CDR3 DNA: TGTGCCAGCAGCACCAACATTCAGTACTTC
D gene: -; V gene: TRBV27; clone size: -; J gene: TRBJ2-3; CDR3 protein: CASSSYGDTQYF; CDR3 DNA: TGTGCCAGCAGTTCCTATGGGGATACGCAGTATTTT
D gene: -; V gene: TRBV5-5; clone size: few; J gene: TRBJ1-5; CDR3 protein: CASSLRGTLHQPQHF; CDR3 DNA: TGTGCCAGCAGCCTCCGCGGGACTCTACATCAGCCCCAGCATTTT
D gene: TRBD2; V gene: TRBV15; clone size: -; J gene: TRBJ2-1; CDR3 protein: CATSKGLAGGYEQFF; CDR3 DNA: TGTGCCACCAGCAAAGGACTAGCGGGAGGGTATGAGCAGTTCTTC
D gene: -; V gene: TRBV5-1; clone size: medium-sized; J gene: TRBJ1-1; CDR3 protein: CASSPTMEAQGTEAFF; CDR3 DNA: TGCGCCAGCAGTCCTACCATGGAGGCGCAGGGCACTGAAGCTTTCTTT
D gene: -; V gene: TRBV9; clone size: few; J gene: TRBJ1-1; CDR3 protein: CASSEGTTGNTEAFF; CDR3 DNA: TGTGCCAGCAGCGAAGGGACAACGGGGAACACTGAAGCTTTCTTT
D gene: TRBD2; V gene: TRBV7-9; clone size: -; J gene: TRBJ2-7; CDR3 protein: CASSWTSGGAQEQYF; CDR3 DNA: TGTGCCAGCAGCTGGACTAGCGGGGGGGCTCAAGAGCAGTACTTC
D gene: -; V gene: TRBV11-2; clone size: -; J gene: TRBJ2-7; CDR3 protein: CASSHQHEQYF; CDR3 DNA: TGTGCCAGCAGCCACCAGCACGAGCAGTACTTC
D gene: TRBD1; V gene: TRBV12-5; clone size: -; J gene: TRBJ2-6; CDR3 protein: CASGFAPWTGGAGANVLTF; CDR3 DNA: TGTGCTAGTGGTTTTGCCCCTTGGACAGGGGGCGCTGGGGCCAACGTCCTGACTTTC
D gene: -; V gene: TRBV6-5; clone size: few; J gene: TRBJ1-6; CDR3 protein: CASTLGREYNSPLHF; CDR3 DNA: TGTGCCAGCACCCTGGGCAGGGAGTATAATTCACCCCTCCACTTT
D gene: TRBD2; V gene: TRBV13; clone size: -; J gene: TRBJ2-3; CDR3 protein: CASSLDLADLTQYF; CDR3 DNA: TGTGCCAGCAGCTTAGACCTAGCGGACTTGACGCAGTATTTT
D gene: -; V gene: TRBV7-9; clone size: -; J gene: TRBJ2-6; CDR3 protein: CASSLPLGGANVLTF; CDR3 DNA: TGTGCCAGCAGCTTACCATTGGGGGGGGCCAACGTCCTGACTTTC
D gene: -; V gene: TRBV7-8; clone size: -; J gene: TRBJ2-1; CDR3 protein: CASSSNGTYNEQFF; CDR3 DNA: TGTGCCAGCAGCTCGAACGGGACCTACAATGAGCAGTTCTTC
D gene: TRBD2; V gene: TRBV11-1; clone size: -; J gene: TRBJ2-5; CDR3 protein: CASSLYTELAGKETQYF; CDR3 DNA: TGTGCCAGCAGCTTATATACAGAACTAGCGGGAAAAGAGACCCAGTACTTC
D gene: TRBD2; V gene: TRBV29-1; clone size: -; J gene: TRBJ2-3; CDR3 protein: CSVEGLPGLASDTQYF; CDR3 DNA: TGCAGCGTTGAGGGCCTCCCGGGACTAGCGTCAGATACGCAGTATTTT
D gene: -; V gene: TRBV19; clone size: -; J gene: TRBJ2-2; CDR3 protein: CASLGGELFF; CDR3 DNA: TGTGCCAGCTTAGGGGGGGAGCTGTTTTTT
D gene: -; V gene: TRBV19; clone size: few; J gene: TRBJ1-1; CDR3 protein: CASSISERSGLTEAFF; CDR3 DNA: TGTGCCAGTAGTATCAGTGAGCGGTCGGGGTTAACTGAAGCTTTCTTT
D gene: TRBD1; V gene: TRBV5-1; clone size: -; J gene: TRBJ1-2; CDR3 protein: CASSLAWDRGPDGYTF; CDR3 DNA: TGCGCCAGCAGCTTGGCCTGGGACAGGGGACCGGATGGCTACACCTTC
D gene: -; V gene: TRBV5-1; clone size: -; J gene: TRBJ1-6; CDR3 protein: CASSNDGLMLSPLHF; CDR3 DNA: TGCGCCAGCAGCAACGACGGTTTAATGTTGTCACCCCTCCACTTT
D gene: TRBD1; V gene: TRBV6-1; clone size: -; J gene: TRBJ2-5; CDR3 protein: CASRDRGQETQYF; CDR3 DNA: TGTGCCAGCAGGGACAGGGGGCAAGAGACCCAGTACTTC
D gene: -; V gene: TRBV4-1; clone size: -; J gene: TRBJ1-1; CDR3 protein: CASSQGLWTFNEAFF; CDR3 DNA: TGCGCCAGCAGCCAAGGACTCTGGACCTTTAATGAAGCTTTCTTT
D gene: TRBD2; V gene: TRBV2; clone size: -; J gene: TRBJ2-2; CDR3 protein: CASRVAGGATGELFF; CDR3 DNA: TGTGCCAGCAGGGTAGCGGGAGGGGCCACCGGGGAGCTGTTTTTT